This T cell receptor beta chain was sequenced in a study of CD8 T cells in Susac syndrome. Reverse transcription of 0.5 to 1 ug RNA was performed with random hexamers. Using its own MiXCR run on the immunoSEQ multiplex PCR reads, TCRdb lists one record per CDR3 protein. Of 150,000 to 190,000 distinct CDR3 sequences in the sample, 85% to 95% were seen once. This CDR3 is 13 amino acids long. Trimming took off 0 bases at V and 6 bases at J, with 9 bases between the two ends. Germline V gene sequence: CDR1 SGHTA, CDR2 FQGTGA. The source material was CD4+ T cells from PBMCs. This sequence joins TRBV7-3 and TRBJ2-7; D ambiguous. The sequence was collected from a human donor with Susac syndrome. Written as DNA, the CDR3 is TGTGCCAGCAGCTTAACGGCACTTTCCGAGCAGTACTTC. Protein product: CASSLTALSEQYF.